These 17 T cell receptor beta chains were sequenced from one sample in a study of a mutant IDH1 vaccine in newly diagnosed glioma. These receptors' targets are unknown. Generated by immunoSEQ multiplex PCR, the TCRdb table keeps only in-frame clones and is missing some. The table has about 25,000 clones, around 70% seen once. Time point denoted: week 11, during vaccination. Each dose delivered 300 ug of mutant IDH1 20-mer peptide subcutaneously with imiquimod. The sequencing here drew on peripheral blood mononuclear cells (PBMCs), taken from a glioma patient whose treatment included an IDH1 peptide vaccine. These receptors all come from a young man with glioma. Some clones in this sample may be carry-over from other donors' samples.

The rearrangement joins TRBV28 to TRBJ2-7; TRBD2 is a possible D gene (5 bases). Trimming stripped 5 bases from V and 7 bases from J, with 9 bases between. The CDR3 sequence is 11 residues long. CDR1 MDHEN and CDR2 SYDVKM come from the germline V gene. The CDR3 sequence is CASSGIAEQYF. In DNA form, the CDR3 reads TGTGCCAGCAGTGGAATAGCGGAGCAGTACTTC.

The chain carries TRBV5-1 and TRBJ2-5, with D perhaps TRBD2 (6 bases). The ends were cut back, 4 bases at V and 2 bases at J, with 12 bases in the middle. The CDR3 length is 14 residues. Germline V gene data show CDR1 as SGHRS and CDR2 as YFSETQ. In DNA, the CDR3 is TGCGCCAGCAGCGCAGGGACTTCACAAGAGACCCAGTACTTC. Protein sequence: CASSAGTSQETQYF.

The chain joins TRBV6-1 to TRBJ2-7, with 8 bases fitting TRBD1. From germline, CDR1 is MNHNS and CDR2 SASEGT. Trimming at V came to 1 base and at J to 3 bases, leaving 8 bases not matched to a gene. The CDR3 totals 16 residues. The CDR3 DNA is TGTGCCAGCAGTGAAGGGACAGGGACCCTGCTCTACGAGCAGTACTTC. Residues: CASSEGTGTLLYEQYF.

The V and J genes are TRBV7-8 and TRBJ1-1; no clear D gene. Germline CDR1 SGHVS, CDR2 FQNEAQ. The CDR3 loop spans 14 amino acids. V lost 5 bases and J lost 5, with 15 bases in between. The CDR3 region has the DNA TGTGCCAGCAGCCGAAGAAGTGGTGGAACTGAAGCTTTCTTT. Its translation: CASSRRSGGTEAFF.

The chain's CDR3 is CASSLQTLPNTFSGNTIYF. In DNA form, the CDR3 reads TGTGCCAGCAGCTTACAGACGCTTCCTAATACGTTCTCTGGAAACACCATATATTTT. The chain links TRBV7-8 to TRBJ1-3, with D uncertain. V lost 2 bases and J 0 bases, leaving 20 bases between the germline ends. Per germline, CDR1 SGHVS and CDR2 FQNEAQ. The CDR3 spans 19 residues.

This clone was seen only a few times. This sequence joins TRBV25-1 and TRBJ2-2; D call uncertain. The V gene lost 5 bases and the J gene lost 0 bases, with 10 bases spanning the gap. The germline V gene encodes CDR1 MGHDK and CDR2 SYGVNS. The CDR3 has 15 residues. This CDR3 reads CASSLPFTNTGELFF. CDR3 bases: TGTGCCAGCAGTCTACCCTTCACGAACACCGGGGAGCTGTTTTTT.

This chain links TRBV6-5 with TRBJ1-1, with a tentative D call TRBD1 (5 bases). Germline V gene lookup returns CDR1 MNHEY and CDR2 SVGAGI. The CDR3 has 15 amino acids. The V end was cut by 0 bases, the J end by 2 bases, with 10 bases between. The CDR3 nucleotides read TGTGCCAGCAGTTACTCTAATAGGGGTAACACTGAAGCTTTCTTT. The encoded protein is CASSYSNRGNTEAFF.

This clone was recorded once. The rearrangement links TRBV9 to TRBJ2-3, with a possible D match to TRBD2 (5 bases). The CDR3 has 16 amino acids. Deletions cut 4 bases from V and 0 bases from J, with 15 bases between. Germline CDR1 reads SGDLS; CDR2 reads YYNGEE. DNA of the CDR3: TGTGCCAGCAGCCCCGGAGGACTTACTAGCACAGATACGCAGTATTTT. This encodes CASSPGGLTSTDTQYF.

This clone was observed a handful of times. This sequence joins TRBV30 and TRBJ2-7; no clear D gene. The CDR3 is made up of 13 amino acids. The V end lost 0 bases, the J end lost 4 bases, and 10 bases lay between the germline ends. From germline, CDR1 is GTSNPN and CDR2 SVGIG (reference sequence). CDR3 in amino acids: CAWSVQIGYEQYF. The CDR3, as DNA: TGTGCCTGGAGTGTACAGATAGGGTACGAGCAGTACTTC.

This clone showed up just once. V usage is TRBV30 and J usage is TRBJ2-3; TRBD1 agrees at 7 bases. Germline CDR1 reads GTSNPN; CDR2 reads SVGIG (reference sequence). The CDR3 length is 14 residues. V was clipped by 1 base and J by 15 bases; unmatched bases: 16. CDR3 nucleotide sequence: TGTGCCTGGAGTGAATCCCCTGGAGGACAGGATAATTATTTT. Encoded protein: CAWSESPGGQDNYF.

The rearrangement links TRBV20-1 to TRBJ1-4; no reliable D call. Trimming removed 1 base at V and 8 bases at J, with 5 bases between. Germline V CDR1 and CDR2: DFQATT, SNEGSKA (reference sequence). This CDR3 comprises 11 residues. The CDR3 nucleotides are TGCAGTGCTAGAGTGGGCGAAAAACTGTTTTTT. This encodes CSARVGEKLFF.

The chain employs TRBV6-1 and TRBJ1-4, with a tentative D call TRBD1 (5 bases). The CDR3 runs 13 residues. The germline gives CDR1 MNHNS, CDR2 SASEGT. V was shortened by 3 bases and J by 15 bases, with 17 bases between the two germline ends. The CDR3 loop reads CASSERTGHVMFF. The CDR3 DNA is TGTGCCAGCAGTGAGCGGACCGGACACGTAATGTTTTTT.

The rearrangement joins TRBV2 to TRBJ1-2; unclear D gene. CDR3 length equals 13 residues. V was cut by 6 bases and J by 1 base, with 9 bases left in between. Germline CDR1 SNHLY, CDR2 FYNNEI. CDR3 nucleotides: TGTGCCAGCAGCCGACAAATTAACTATGGCTACACCTTC. Translating it yields CASSRQINYGYTF.

The V gene is TRBV2, the J gene TRBJ1-2; tentative D call: TRBD1 (6 bases). V dropped 8 bases and J dropped 4 bases, with 11 bases sitting between them. Germline V gene data show CDR1 as SNHLY and CDR2 as FYNNEI. The CDR3 contains 12 residues. The CDR3 DNA follows: TGTGCCAGCGAGGGGGAATTCTATGGCTACACCTTC. It codes for CASEGEFYGYTF.

V usage is TRBV4-2 and J usage is TRBJ2-7; no definite D call. Germline values: CDR1 LGHNA, CDR2 YNFKEQ. Trimming cost V 0 bases and J 0 bases, with 12 bases left between them. The CDR3 sequence is 16 residues long. CDR3 in amino acids: CASSQDQTSSSYEQYF. CDR3 sequence (DNA): TGTGCCAGCAGCCAAGATCAGACATCGAGCTCCTACGAGCAGTACTTC.

V usage is TRBV12-5 and J usage is TRBJ1-5, with D possibly TRBD1 on 6 matching bases. The V end was cut by 2 bases, the J end by 7 bases, with 9 bases between. CDR1 and CDR2 (germline): LGHNT, FRNRAP. CDR3 length: 13 amino acids. CDR3 sequence (DNA): TGTGCTAGTGGTTTGATAGGGGGGCAGCCCCAGCATTTT. Amino acids: CASGLIGGQPQHF.

This chain joins TRBV27 and TRBJ1-2, with 10 bases that match TRBD1. V was pared by 4 bases and J by 13 bases, with 12 bases of the junction left unmatched. This CDR3 region has 14 residues. The germline V gene has CDR1 MNHEY and CDR2 SMNVEV (reference sequence). The CDR3, as DNA: TGTGCCAGCAGTTATAGCGGGACAGGGGTCCCCCCCACCTTC. Translating it yields CASSYSGTGVPPTF.